This TCR beta chain was obtained from a study of T cells after yellow fever vaccination. General study findings and limits: Post-booster repertoires again held most primary-vaccination clones (roughly 96% CD4, roughly 90% CD8). Clonotype sharing between CD4 and CD8 compartments was small. The secondary T-cell response peaked on day 5, not day 15, but was weaker.

TCRdb ran MiXCR on the 5' RACE reads and lists one entry per CDR3 protein. Of approximately 450,000 distinct CDR3 sequences in the sample, over 15% were seen once. This clonotype was counted between two and nine times. The antigen is undetermined. The CDR3 totals 14 residues. The germline V gene encodes CDR1 MGHRA and CDR2 YSYEKL. Trimming pared 2 bases from V and 3 bases from J, leaving 7 bases between. The sample was PBMCs, taken before the yellow fever booster vaccination. The sequence was collected from a young man who received the YFV17D yellow fever vaccine. The V call is TRBV4-1, the J call TRBJ2-2; D unresolved. The CDR3 spells CASSQLPDTGELFF. CDR3 DNA: TGCGCCAGCAGCCAATTGCCAGACACCGGGGAGCTGTTTTTT.